Below are 21 T cell receptor beta chains sequenced from a single sample in a study of CXCR3-negative and CXCR3-positive naive CD8 T cells. TRB cDNA was prepared as libraries by UMI-labeled 5' RACE. TCRdb reprocessed the 5' RACE reads, with one entry per CDR3 protein and no DNA. The sample table includes around 60,000 distinct CDR3 sequences. Notes on the study in general: Hydrophobicity was higher for TRB CDR3s found in CXCR3-positive naive cells than in CXCR3-negative naive cells.

Antigens for these TCRs are unknown. Material: naive CXCR3+ CD8+ T cells from blood. The subset here: CD45RO-CCR7+CD27+CD95- naive CD8+ T cells expressing CXCR3 (TNR3+). The receptors here all came from a human donor in good health. Some clones in this sample may be carry-over from other donors' samples.

This sequence joins TRBV19 and TRBJ2-2; TCRdb picks TRBD1, but there is no DNA to check that call. Germline V gene lookup returns CDR1 LNHDA and CDR2 SQIVND (reference sequence). The CDR3 has 16 amino acids. This CDR3 reads CASTQTGGVEVGELFF.

The rearrangement links TRBV29-1 to TRBJ2-1; the TRBD1 assignment by TCRdb is unverifiable without DNA. This CDR3 contains 14 residues. Germline CDR1 SQVTM, CDR2 ANQGSEA. The CDR3 sequence: CSECRDGSYNEQFF.

The chain couples TRBV29-1 to TRBJ1-1; the D gene TCRdb calls, TRBD1, cannot be checked with no DNA. The CDR3 extends over 13 amino acids. In germline, CDR1 is SQVTM, CDR2 ANQGSEA. The CDR3 loop is CSVEHQGSTEAFF. Variable domain in full (rest from reference TRBV29-1 and TRBJ1-1): SAVISQKPSRDICQRGTSLTIQCQVDSQVTMMFWYRQQPGQSLTLIATANQGSEATYESGFVIDKFPISRPNLTFSTLTVSNMSPEDSSIYLCSVEHQGSTEAFFGQGTRLTVV.

This chain links TRBV7-9 with TRBJ2-6; checking the TCRdb D call of TRBD1 is not possible without DNA. Germline CDR1 reads SEHNR; CDR2 reads FQNEAQ (reference sequence). CDR3 length: 18 amino acids. The CDR3 reads CASSLPPGGSSGANVLTF.

J is TRBJ1-1 and V is TRBV2; TCRdb's D call, TRBD1, is unchecked because there is no DNA. This CDR3 comprises 17 residues. CDR1 SNHLY and CDR2 FYNNEI come from the germline V gene. CDR3: CASSEPGRGHGNTEAFF. The full variable domain, in which reference TRBV2 and TRBJ1-1 provide the parts outside the CDR3, is EPEVTQTPSHQVTQMGQEVILRCVPISNHLYFYWYRQILGQKVEFLVSFYNNEISEKSEIFDDQFSVERPDGSNFTLKIRSTKLEDSAMYFCASSEPGRGHGNTEAFFGQGTRLTVV.

This chain connects TRBV6-6 to TRBJ1-1; the TCRdb D gene call, TRBD1, has no DNA to confirm it. The CDR3 contains 13 residues. CDR1 and CDR2 (germline): MNHNY, SVGAGI (reference sequence). Here the CDR3 reads CASSRTANTEAFF.

CDR3 region: CASSLGRSGPQHF. V gene TRBV7-9 combines with J gene TRBJ1-5. CDR3 length: 13 residues. The germline gives CDR1 SEHNR, CDR2 FQNEAQ (reference sequence).

V gene TRBV18 combines with J gene TRBJ2-3; the D call from TCRdb, TRBD2, cannot be confirmed without DNA. Looked up from germline, CDR1 is KGHSH and CDR2 is LQKENI. This CDR3 region has 17 residues. CDR3 region: CASSPPEFYPLTDTQYF. The entire variable domain, with the rest obtained from reference TRBV18 and TRBJ2-3, is as follows: NAGVMQNPRHLVRRRGQEARLRCSPMKGHSHVYWYRQLPEEGLKFMVYLQKENIIDESGMPKERFSAEFPKEGPSILRIQQVVRGDSAAYFCASSPPEFYPLTDTQYFGPGTRLTVL.

The chain joins TRBV7-2 to TRBJ1-4. This CDR3 is 15 amino acids long. The germline V gene has CDR1 SGHTA and CDR2 FQGNSA. The CDR3 loop is CASSPQLPTNEKLFF.

V usage is TRBV2 and J usage is TRBJ2-7; there is no DNA to check the TCRdb D call of TRBD1. There are 14 residues in the CDR3. Germline loops: CDR1 SNHLY, CDR2 FYNNEI. This CDR3 is CARGRDKYSYEQYF.

The V and J genes are TRBV2 and TRBJ2-2; TCRdb names TRBD2, which stays unverified in the absence of DNA. The germline V gene has CDR1 SNHLY and CDR2 FYNNEI. This CDR3 has 14 amino acids. CDR3 amino acids: CASSERDGAGELFF.

This chain connects TRBV7-2 to TRBJ2-1; TCRdb's assignment of TRBD1 cannot be checked, as there is no DNA. This CDR3 region has 14 residues. Germline-derived CDR1 and CDR2 are SGHTA and FQGNSA. CDR3 sequence reads: CASNHQQGNNEQFF.

The chain recombines TRBV25-1 with TRBJ1-4; TCRdb lists TRBD1, though no DNA is available to test this call. Germline CDR1 MGHDK, CDR2 SYGVNS. The CDR3 is 17 residues long. CDR3 protein: CASRGSGTGWVNEKLFF.

The CDR3 is CASGDAWRWTESNQPQHF. The chain combines TRBV19 with TRBJ1-5. The germline gives CDR1 LNHDA, CDR2 SQIVND (reference sequence). CDR3 length equals 18 residues.

J is TRBJ2-2 and V is TRBV11-2; no DNA is available, so the TRBD2 call from TCRdb remains unchecked. The CDR3 is made up of 15 amino acids. CDR1 SGHAT and CDR2 FQNNGV come from the germline V gene. CDR3 amino acids: CASRDTSEGTGELFF.

This rearrangement joins TRBV7-9 to TRBJ1-1; TCRdb lists TRBD1, though no DNA is available to test this call. CDR3 size: 15 residues. The germline V gene has CDR1 SEHNR and CDR2 FQNEAQ (reference sequence). This chain's CDR3 is CASSAQGEVNTEAFF.

This chain links TRBV3-1 with TRBJ2-1; the TRBD2 assignment by TCRdb is unverifiable without DNA. Germline values: CDR1 LGHDT, CDR2 YNNKEL (reference sequence). The CDR3 has 16 residues. CDR3: CASSSLSGGAWNEQFF.

The chain carries TRBV7-9 and TRBJ2-2; TCRdb proposes TRBD1, but this gene call is untestable without DNA. Germline V gene lookup returns CDR1 SEHNR and CDR2 FQNEAQ (reference sequence). The CDR3 extends over 17 amino acids. CDR3 in amino acids: CASSLDEQGEDTGELFF.

This rearrangement joins TRBV29-1 to TRBJ2-7; without DNA, the TCRdb call of TRBD1 cannot be checked. CDR1 is SQVTM, CDR2 ANQGSEA, per germline. CDR3 length equals 13 residues. The CDR3 sequence: CSVRQGNSYEQYF.

J is TRBJ1-6 and V is TRBV7-9. Germline V gene sequence: CDR1 SEHNR, CDR2 FQNEAQ (reference sequence). The CDR3 has 13 amino acids. This chain's CDR3 is CASSTEGTRPLHF. Looking up the rest from reference TRBV7-9 and TRBJ1-6 gives the full variable domain: DTGVSQNPRHKITKRGQNVTFRCDPISEHNRLYWYRQTLGQGPEFLTYFQNEAQLEKSRLLSDRFSAERPKGSFSTLEIQRTEQGDSAMYLCASSTEGTRPLHFGNGTRLTVT.

The rearrangement joins TRBV3-1 to TRBJ1-2. Germline lookup yields CDR1 LGHDT and CDR2 YNNKEL (reference sequence). This CDR3 has 12 residues. CDR3 sequence: CASSQDNYGYTF.